Reported below is one T cell receptor beta chain. This sample was included in a study of blood T cell repertoires in COVID-19. Study as a whole: The origin of the acute and convalescent COVID-19 samples was the United States, Italy and Spain.

The junction had 0 bases not matched to a gene; V was cut back by 2 bases and J by 4 bases. Germline lookup yields CDR1 MNHNY and CDR2 SVGAGI (reference sequence). The CDR3 is 13 amino acids. Measured with immunoSEQ multiplex PCR; TCRdb has only the in-frame clones, and not every one. The sample yields more than 25,000 clones, about 90% seen once. The TCR comes from a man between 65 and 85 years old with acute or convalescent COVID-19. The chain recombines TRBV6-6 with TRBJ2-5, with 8 nucleotides matching TRBD1. What was sequenced was peripheral blood. Here the CDR3 DNA reads TGTGCCAGCAGTTACCAGGGGGCAGAGACCCAGTACTTC. Its protein is CASSYQGAETQYF.